Each of the 21 T cell receptor beta chains below was sequenced from the same sample in a study of neoadjuvant anti-PD-1 for oral cavity cancer. Libraries were prepared by immunoSEQ multiplex PCR; TCRdb keeps only in-frame clonotypes and omits some of them. The data hold under 20,000 clones, with around 66% observed a single time. The starting material was PBMCs, obtained before nivolumab (anti-PD-1) treatment. The receptor source for this set is a person between 40 and 85 years old with oral cavity squamous cell carcinoma.

The chain is built from TRBV27 and TRBJ2-2; D uncertain. Germline V gives CDR1 MNHEY, CDR2 SMNVEV (reference sequence). V lost 6 bases to trimming and J lost 4 bases, with 12 bases between them. This CDR3 spans 14 amino acids. The CDR3 is CASSQRTPTGELFF. CDR3 bases: TGTGCCAGCAGCCAACGAACCCCCACCGGGGAGCTGTTTTTT.

This chain connects TRBV5-1 to TRBJ2-3; 7 bases line up with TRBD1. CDR1 and CDR2 (germline): SGHRS, YFSETQ. V was clipped by 0 bases and J by 2 bases; unmatched bases: 3. The CDR3 totals 15 residues. The DNA for the CDR3 is TGCGCCAGCAGCTTGGTCACAGGGGACACAGATACGCAGTATTTT. It yields the protein CASSLVTGDTDTQYF.

The chain combines TRBV29-1 with TRBJ1-2, with D possibly matching TRBD1 (6 bases). The V end was cut by 6 bases, the J end by 4 bases, with 12 bases between. CDR3 length equals 12 residues. Germline V lookup: CDR1 SQVTM, CDR2 ANQGSEA. DNA for the CDR3: TGCAGCGTGGACAGTTCTAGCTATGGCTACACCTTC. It specifies CSVDSSSYGYTF.

The V call is TRBV6-6, the J call TRBJ1-1, with D possibly being TRBD1 (5 bases). Trimming removed 5 bases at V and 2 bases at J, with 15 bases between. This CDR3 contains 15 residues. Looked up from germline, CDR1 is MNHNY and CDR2 is SVGAGI (reference sequence). Here the CDR3 reads CASSGPGQTNTEAFF. The CDR3 DNA reads as TGTGCCAGCAGTGGCCCGGGGCAGACAAACACTGAAGCTTTCTTT.

The rearrangement joins TRBV10-2 to TRBJ1-4; D ambiguous. Trimming took off 3 bases at V and 2 bases at J, with 10 bases between the two ends. The length of the CDR3 is 15 residues. CDR1 and CDR2 (germline): WSHSY, SAAADI. The CDR3: CASSERQVTNEKLFF. CDR3 DNA sequence: TGCGCCAGCAGTGAACGGCAGGTGACTAATGAAAAACTGTTTTTT.

The rearrangement uses TRBV29-1 and TRBJ1-1; a weak D match, TRBD1 (6 bases). V lost 6 bases and J lost 1, with 15 bases in between. The CDR3 extends over 14 amino acids. CDR1 and CDR2 from the germline V gene are SQVTM and ANQGSEA. CDR3 DNA: TGCAGCGTCGCCTTGAGGGGGGCGAACACTGAAGCTTTCTTT. This translates into CSVALRGANTEAFF.

The chain is built from TRBV11-2 and TRBJ2-7; 13 bases match TRBD2. Looked up from germline, CDR1 is SGHAT and CDR2 is FQNNGV. J was trimmed by 2 bases and V by 4 bases; bases with no gene match: 8. This CDR3 comprises 17 residues. Written as DNA, the CDR3 is TGTGCCAGCAGCTCCGTCTCCGGGACTAGCGGGGCCTACGAGCAGTACTTC. Protein: CASSSVSGTSGAYEQYF.

This clone was recorded a few times. The CDR3 protein is CSAQKVDTQYF. The CDR3, as DNA: TGCAGTGCACAGAAGGTAGATACGCAGTATTTT. The chain joins TRBV20-1 to TRBJ2-3; unclear D gene. V lost 6 bases to trimming and J lost 5 bases, with 9 bases between them. This CDR3 contains 11 residues. The germline V gene encodes CDR1 DFQATT and CDR2 SNEGSKA (reference sequence).

The V call is TRBV9, the J call TRBJ2-1; TRBD2 agrees at 11 bases. The J segment lost 7 bases and the V segment lost 2 bases, leaving 11 bases of the junction unmatched. The length of the CDR3 is 17 residues. CDR1 and CDR2 (germline): SGDLS, YYNGEE. CDR3 amino acids: CASSVVAGGPLENEQFF. In DNA form, the CDR3 reads TGTGCCAGCAGCGTGGTAGCGGGAGGGCCGTTGGAAAATGAGCAGTTCTTC.

This clone appeared a few times. The rearrangement joins TRBV14 to TRBJ2-1, with 9 nucleotides matching TRBD2. Looked up from germline, CDR1 is SGHDN and CDR2 is FVKESK. V dropped 0 bases and J dropped 4; count of bases not matched to a gene: 4. The CDR3 is 16 amino acids. The CDR3 sequence: CASSQDPTSGYNEQFF. CDR3 DNA sequence: TGTGCCAGCAGCCAAGATCCCACTAGCGGGTACAATGAGCAGTTCTTC.

The chain joins TRBV5-6 to TRBJ2-5, with 15 bases fitting TRBD2. The ends lost 4 bases at V and 5 bases at J; junction bases unmatched: 6. From germline, CDR1 is SGHDT and CDR2 YYEEEE. The CDR3 is 16 residues long. This chain's CDR3 is CASSHGLAGGLETQYF. The CDR3 DNA sequence: TGTGCCAGCAGCCACGGACTAGCGGGAGGGTTGGAGACCCAGTACTTC.

The V and J genes are TRBV9 and TRBJ2-7; 9 bases map to TRBD1. With V trimmed by 3 bases and J by 5 bases, 6 bases remained unmatched. The CDR3 runs to 14 residues. CDR1 SGDLS and CDR2 YYNGEE come from the germline V gene. The DNA of the CDR3 is TGTGCCAGCAGCGACGGGACAGGGAGACACGAGCAGTACTTC. It specifies CASSDGTGRHEQYF.

V and J are TRBV10-3 and TRBJ1-1, with D possibly TRBD1 on 5 matching bases. The CDR3 is 13 residues long. The germline V gene has CDR1 ENHRY and CDR2 SYGVKD. V lost 2 bases and J 6 bases, leaving 10 bases between the germline ends. Written as DNA, the CDR3 is TGTGCCATCAGTGAGGGGGCGGATTCTGAAGCTTTCTTT. The encoded protein is CAISEGADSEAFF.

This chain joins TRBV25-1 and TRBJ1-2; D gene uncertain. The ends were cut back, 2 bases at V and 5 bases at J, with 12 bases in the middle. Germline-derived CDR1 and CDR2 are MGHDK and SYGVNS. This CDR3 region has 14 residues. The CDR3 bases are TGTGCCAGCAGTGAAGGGGATGAGGGTTATGGCTACACCTTC. As protein: CASSEGDEGYGYTF.

The chain recombines TRBV6-1 with TRBJ2-7, with D uncertain. V lost 5 bases and J 7 bases, leaving 9 bases between the germline ends. Germline lookup yields CDR1 MNHNS and CDR2 SASEGT. The CDR3 is 11 residues long. CDR3 sequence reads: CASSMKREQYF. The DNA for the CDR3 is TGTGCCAGCAGTATGAAAAGGGAGCAGTACTTC.

V and J are TRBV12-5 and TRBJ2-7, with D hard to call. The germline CDR1 and CDR2 sequences are LGHNT and FRNRAP. This CDR3 has 14 amino acids. Trimming removed 5 bases from V and 0 bases from J, with 11 bases in between. The CDR3 bases are TGTGCTAGTGGTCCGCGTCTCCACTCCTACGAGCAGTACTTC. It yields the protein CASGPRLHSYEQYF.

The gene calls are TRBV19 and TRBJ2-1; 14 positions agree with TRBD2. With V trimmed by 3 bases and J by 7 bases, 11 bases remained unmatched. CDR1 is LNHDA, CDR2 SQIVND, per germline (reference sequence). CDR3 size: 18 residues. The CDR3 region is CASSIFGLAGGSKNEQFF. The CDR3 region has the DNA TGTGCCAGTAGTATTTTCGGACTAGCGGGAGGATCCAAGAATGAGCAGTTCTTC.

This clone was detected only a few times. CDR3 bases: TGCGCCAGCAGCTCTGACAGGGGCTACGAGCAGTACTTC. This gives the protein CASSSDRGYEQYF. V is TRBV5-1 and J is TRBJ2-7, with TRBD1 identical over 8 bases. Per the germline V gene, CDR1 is SGHRS and CDR2 is YFSETQ. CDR3 length equals 13 residues. V shed 3 bases and J 3 bases; nucleotides not matched to a gene: 2.

The chain couples TRBV6-5 to TRBJ2-7; TRBD1 aligns across 10 bases. The V gene end was trimmed by 8 bases and the J gene end by 0 bases; junction bases not matched to a gene: 7. Germline V gene sequence: CDR1 MNHEY, CDR2 SVGAGI. The CDR3 totals 15 residues. CDR3 coding DNA: TGTGCCAGCCGGGGGGGGGACAGGGGCTCCTACGAGCAGTACTTC. Protein product: CASRGGDRGSYEQYF.

The CDR3 loop is CASSGGRAWGETQYF. The DNA for the CDR3 is TGCGCCAGCAGCGGCGGGAGGGCCTGGGGAGAGACCCAGTACTTC. The chain carries TRBV5-1 and TRBJ2-5; TRBD2 matches at 9 bases. The junction had 8 bases not matched to a gene; V was cut back by 4 bases and J by 4 bases. The CDR3 consists of 15 residues. CDR1 and CDR2 from the germline V gene are SGHRS and YFSETQ.

This clone was found a few times. V and J are TRBV28 and TRBJ2-7; D uncertain. V lost 6 bases and J lost 8, with 20 bases in between. The V gene's germline CDR1 is MDHEN and CDR2 SYDVKM. The CDR3 sequence is 14 residues long. The CDR3 DNA sequence: TGTGCCAGCAGCTGGGGTCTAGGCCTGGTTCAGCAGTACTTC. Translated: CASSWGLGLVQQYF.